This T cell receptor (beta chain) was identified during a study of Graves' ophthalmopathy and Graves' hyperthyroidism. Investigators amplified TCR beta CDR3 regions from RNA transcripts. The authors performed first-round RT-PCR with HTBI primers and then a second-round multiplex PCR. From the multiplex PCR reads, TCRdb called clonotypes with MiXCR, one entry per CDR3 protein. Of about 390,000 distinct CDR3 sequences listed, 15% are singletons. The CDR3 runs to 16 residues. V trimming: 6 bases; J trimming: 5 bases; junction bases outside the gene matches: 15. General study results and limits: The model predicted progression of ophthalmopathy with a sensitivity of roughly 65%, and its specificity was approximately 77%. Among expanded thyroid clonotypes above 0.001 frequency, most also occurred in blood.

The stable label applied to hyperthyroidism with no ophthalmopathy within 18 months of follow-up. Among the hyperthyroidism patients, all were newly diagnosed, aged 18 to 65, with under 2 months' duration. Of note for this clonotype: Its cognate antigen is unknown.

The TCR originated in a woman aged 18-29 years with stable Graves' hyperthyroidism. The sequencing input was peripheral blood. The chain employs TRBV12-3 or TRBV12-4 and TRBJ2-5; 7 bases agree with TRBD1. The chain's CDR3 is CASSHQRTRGPETQYF. CDR3 sequence (DNA): TGTGCCAGCAGCCATCAACGAACTAGGGGGCCGGAGACCCAGTACTTC.